This is a list of T cell receptor beta chains from one sample in a study of cytomegalovirus exposure and HLA in healthy donors. Assay used: immunoSEQ multiplex PCR; TCRdb lists only in-frame clones, some missing. The sample contains fewer than 250,000 clones, 83% of which appear only once. Specimen: PBMCs. The source of these receptors is a girl aged 10-17 years in good health and CMV-seronegative. The CDR3 runs from the conserved cysteine through the conserved F or W. The order of the fields is V gene, clone size, CDR3 length, J gene, D gene, CDR3 protein, CDR3 DNA. A D gene is named only where the DNA matches it firmly. The size field is filled for only some rows; it gives once, few, many or a size class.

>TRBV28|.|19|TRBJ2-1|TRBD2
CASSSPGTTFRKSYNEQFF
TGTGCCAGCAGTTCCCCTGGGACTACCTTTCGTAAGTCCTACAATGAGCAGTTCTTC
>TRBV11-3|.|14|TRBJ2-7|TRBD2
CASSSDSGRSEQYF
TGTGCCAGCAGCTCGGATAGCGGGAGAAGCGAGCAGTACTTC
>TRBV2|.|15|TRBJ2-2|.
CASSDTVRNTGELFF
TGTGCCAGCAGTGATACCGTGAGGAACACCGGGGAGCTGTTTTTT
>TRBV10-3|.|17|TRBJ1-2|.
CAISDLRSGAQPHGYTF
TGTGCCATCAGTGATCTGAGATCTGGGGCCCAGCCCCATGGCTACACCTTC
>TRBV9|once|16|TRBJ1-1|.
CASSVGGGVMNTEAFF
TGTGCCAGCAGCGTAGGAGGGGGGGTTATGAACACTGAAGCTTTCTTT
>TRBV28|.|15|TRBJ2-7|.
CASSFPGEAFHEQYF
TGTGCCAGCAGTTTCCCTGGGGAGGCCTTCCACGAGCAGTACTTC
>TRBV6-1|.|15|TRBJ2-1|.
CARLTRGSSYNEQFF
TGTGCCAGACTCACCAGGGGTAGCTCCTACAATGAGCAGTTCTTC
>TRBV6-1|.|15|TRBJ1-3|TRBD1
CASNDRDSIGYTIYF
TGTGCCAGCAATGACAGGGATAGTATCGGGTACACCATATATTTT
>TRBV5-1|once|14|TRBJ1-3|.
CASSLDSSGNTIYF
TGCGCCAGCAGTTTGGACAGCTCTGGAAACACCATATATTTT
>TRBV9|.|16|TRBJ2-2|TRBD1
CASSVVRGLDTGELFF
TGTGCCAGCAGCGTAGTTAGGGGGCTAGACACCGGGGAGCTGTTTTTT
>TRBV5-4|.|13|TRBJ2-5|.
CASSLGSGETQYF
TGTGCCAGCAGCTTGGGGAGCGGAGAGACCCAGTACTTC
>TRBV5-4|.|15|TRBJ2-3|TRBD2
CASTSGGRPTDTQYF
TGTGCCAGCACTAGCGGGGGGCGGCCCACAGATACGCAGTATTTT
>TRBV12-5|.|12|TRBJ2-3|.
CASGEHTDTQYF
TGTGCTAGTGGCGAGCACACAGATACGCAGTATTTT
>TRBV4-3|.|15|TRBJ1-6|TRBD1
CASSRGQGPNSPLHF
TGCGCCAGCAGCCGGGGACAGGGGCCGAATTCACCCCTCCACTTT
>TRBV5-4|.|16|TRBJ2-3|TRBD2
CASSHRTSGSPDTQYF
TGTGCCAGCAGCCACCGGACTAGCGGGAGTCCAGATACGCAGTATTTT
>TRBV9|.|16|TRBJ2-2|TRBD2
CASNFGGRYSTGELFF
TGTGCCAGCAATTTTGGCGGGAGGTATAGCACCGGGGAGCTGTTTTTT
>TRBV6-1|.|15|TRBJ2-7|TRBD2
CASSPRDYPPGEQYF
TGTGCCAGCAGTCCCCGGGACTACCCCCCAGGCGAGCAGTACTTC
>TRBV28|once|15|TRBJ2-5|TRBD2
CASSIAGGLMETQYF
TGTGCCAGCAGTATAGCGGGAGGGCTGATGGAGACCCAGTACTTC
>TRBV30|.|14|TRBJ2-5|TRBD2
CAWSTSGFQETQYF
TGTGCCTGGTCGACTAGCGGCTTCCAAGAGACCCAGTACTTC
>TRBV5-1|.|14|TRBJ2-3|TRBD1
CASSLEGATDTQYF
TGCGCCAGCAGCTTGGAGGGGGCGACAGATACGCAGTATTTT
>TRBV19|few|13|TRBJ2-7|TRBD1
CASSAGTDYEQYF
TGTGCCAGTAGTGCCGGGACAGACTACGAGCAGTACTTC
>TRBV7-3|.|13|TRBJ2-1|TRBD2
CASSLTPAGGQFF
TGTGCCAGCAGCTTAACTCCAGCGGGGGGGCAGTTCTTC
>TRBV5-1|.|16|TRBJ2-5|TRBD2
CASSRSLAGAGETQYF
TGCGCCAGCAGCCGCAGCCTAGCGGGAGCGGGAGAGACCCAGTACTTC
>TRBV7-3|few|14|TRBJ2-2|TRBD2
CASSLTAGAGELFF
TGTGCCAGCAGCTTAACAGCGGGAGCCGGGGAGCTGTTTTTT
>TRBV7-2|.|16|TRBJ1-5|.
CASSLVTGQSNQPQHF
TGTGCCAGCAGCTTAGTTACAGGGCAAAGCAATCAGCCCCAGCATTTT
>TRBV18|.|13|TRBJ2-5|TRBD1
CASSLGQGETQYF
TGTGCCAGCTCATTGGGACAGGGGGAGACCCAGTACTTC
>TRBV19|.|15|TRBJ1-5|TRBD1
CASSTSTGWNQPQHF
TGTGCCAGTAGTACTTCGACAGGGTGGAATCAGCCCCAGCATTTT
>TRBV27|once|15|TRBJ1-2|.
CASSLGTGSNYGYTF
TGTGCCAGCAGTTTGGGAACAGGCTCTAACTATGGCTACACCTTC
>TRBV5-4|.|14|TRBJ2-1|.
CASSLTGTYNEQFF
TGTGCCAGCAGCCTAACCGGGACTTACAATGAGCAGTTCTTC
>TRBV30|.|13|TRBJ1-2|TRBD1
CAWSAGTDYGYTF
TGTGCCTGGAGTGCCGGGACAGACTATGGCTACACCTTC
>TRBV27|.|14|TRBJ2-7|TRBD2
CASRPAGAYYEQYF
TGTGCCAGCAGACCGGCGGGAGCATACTACGAGCAGTACTTC
>TRBV5-1|.|14|TRBJ2-7|TRBD1
CASSSPTGSHEQYF
TGCGCCAGCAGCTCGCCGACAGGGAGCCACGAGCAGTACTTC
>TRBV27|.|15|TRBJ2-2|.
CASSLSGVSTGELFF
TGTGCCAGCAGTTTGTCAGGGGTGAGCACCGGGGAGCTGTTTTTT
>TRBV9|.|15|TRBJ2-7|TRBD2
CASSVGFSGDYEQYF
TGTGCCAGCAGCGTAGGTTTTAGCGGGGATTACGAGCAGTACTTC
>TRBV6-1|.|16|TRBJ1-2|.
CASSEREGDTVYGYTF
TGTGCCAGCAGTGAACGCGAGGGGGACACCGTCTATGGCTACACCTTC
>TRBV19|.|12|TRBJ1-6|.
CASSQGSSPLHF
TGTGCCAGTAGTCAAGGGAGTTCACCCCTCCACTTT
>TRBV6-1|few|15|TRBJ2-1|.
CASSGRRGSYNEQFF
TGTGCCAGCAGTGGCCGCAGGGGTTCCTACAATGAGCAGTTCTTC
>TRBV4-1|.|18|TRBJ2-3|TRBD2
CASSQLGLVQLSTDTQYF
TGCGCCAGCAGCCAACTTGGACTAGTGCAGCTGAGCACAGATACGCAGTATTTT
>TRBV9|.|16|TRBJ1-5|TRBD1
CASSVGWDRGNQPQHF
TGTGCCAGCAGCGTAGGATGGGACAGGGGAAATCAGCCCCAGCATTTT
>TRBV27|.|14|TRBJ2-7|.
CASSLKGKDYEQYF
TGTGCCAGCAGTTTAAAGGGGAAGGACTACGAGCAGTACTTC
>TRBV6-9|.|12|TRBJ2-7|.
CASHSRVYEQYF
TGTGCCAGCCACAGCAGGGTCTACGAGCAGTACTTC
>TRBV27|.|17|TRBJ1-2|.
CASSLGAVTGGVSGYTF
TGTGCCAGCAGTTTAGGGGCCGTAACGGGAGGGGTGAGTGGCTACACCTTC
>TRBV6-5|.|13|TRBJ1-5|.
CATAGRSNQPQHF
TGTGCCACAGCGGGCAGGTCCAATCAGCCCCAGCATTTT
>TRBV9|.|18|TRBJ1-1|TRBD1
CASSLRPGQGAQETEAFF
TGTGCCAGCAGCCTCAGACCGGGACAGGGGGCGCAGGAGACTGAAGCTTTCTTT
>TRBV27|.|14|TRBJ2-7|.
CASRPVGPLYEQYF
TGTGCCAGCAGACCTGTTGGCCCTCTCTACGAGCAGTACTTC
>TRBV5-5|.|14|TRBJ1-5|.
CASSFERSNQPQHF
TGTGCCAGCAGCTTCGAGCGCAGCAATCAGCCCCAGCATTTT
>TRBV27|.|17|TRBJ2-1|TRBD1
CASRSAGGGHGYNEQFF
TGTGCCAGCAGGTCCGCAGGGGGTGGACACGGGTACAATGAGCAGTTCTTC
>TRBV6-5|.|15|TRBJ1-2|TRBD1
CASSVTGGAAGGYTF
TGTGCCAGCAGTGTCACAGGGGGCGCGGCGGGCGGCTACACCTTC
>TRBV12-5|once|14|TRBJ2-5|TRBD2
CASGLEMGGKTQYF
TGTGCTAGTGGTTTGGAAATGGGGGGGAAGACCCAGTACTTC